These T cell receptor beta chains were read from a single sample in a study of blood T cells in healthy people across ages. TCRdb itself ran the 5' RACE reads through MiXCR, one entry per CDR3 protein. The table lists over 500,000 distinct CDR3 sequences, 52% of them singletons. The sequencing sample was made of blood. These receptors came from a woman of 80 years or more in good health. CDR3s include the opening cysteine and the closing phenylalanine or tryptophan. The D gene is left open where the match is weak. Clone size appears in some rows only: once, few, many, or a class for an expanded clone.

v_gene: TRBV7-6
d_gene: .
abundance: few
j_gene: TRBJ2-1
CDR3nt: TGTGCCAATCCACTAGGCCCTTCAGGTGAGGAGCAGTTCTTC
CDR3aa: CANPLGPSGEEQFF

v_gene: TRBV12-3/TRBV12-4
d_gene: .
abundance: .
j_gene: TRBJ2-3
CDR3nt: TGTGCCAGCAGATTCAGGGCAGATACGCAGTATTTT
CDR3aa: CASRFRADTQYF

v_gene: TRBV12-3/TRBV12-4
d_gene: .
abundance: few
j_gene: TRBJ2-3
CDR3nt: TGTGCCAGCAGTTTAATCGGGGGGCAAGGAGATACGCAGTATTTT
CDR3aa: CASSLIGGQGDTQYF

v_gene: TRBV7-2
d_gene: TRBD1
abundance: .
j_gene: TRBJ1-2
CDR3nt: TGTGCCAGCAGCCCGACTCCCACAGGGGGCAACTATGGCTACACCTTC
CDR3aa: CASSPTPTGGNYGYTF

v_gene: TRBV13
d_gene: TRBD1
abundance: few
j_gene: TRBJ2-5
CDR3nt: TGTGCCAGCAGCCAACCGGGACAGGGGTCGGAGACCCAGTACTTC
CDR3aa: CASSQPGQGSETQYF

v_gene: TRBV7-8
d_gene: TRBD2
abundance: .
j_gene: TRBJ2-2
CDR3nt: TGTGCCAGCAGCAAAGCGGCTAGCGGGGGGGCATCCGGGGAGCTGTTTTTT
CDR3aa: CASSKAASGGASGELFF

v_gene: TRBV19
d_gene: .
abundance: few
j_gene: TRBJ2-1
CDR3nt: TGTGCCAGTAGTATTGGGCGGGGCGGTGAGCAGTTCTTC
CDR3aa: CASSIGRGGEQFF

v_gene: TRBV5-1
d_gene: TRBD2
abundance: .
j_gene: TRBJ2-7
CDR3nt: TGCGCCAGCAGCTTCGAGCGGGGGGACAGCTACGAGCAGTACTTC
CDR3aa: CASSFERGDSYEQYF

v_gene: TRBV4-3
d_gene: .
abundance: .
j_gene: TRBJ2-6
CDR3nt: TGCGCCAGCAGCCAAGATTTGGCAGCTGGGGCCAACGTCCTGACTTTC
CDR3aa: CASSQDLAAGANVLTF

v_gene: TRBV20-1
d_gene: TRBD1
abundance: .
j_gene: TRBJ1-5
CDR3nt: TGCAGTGCTAAGATACAGGGGGTGGGCAATCAGCCCCAGCATTTT
CDR3aa: CSAKIQGVGNQPQHF

v_gene: TRBV10-2
d_gene: TRBD2
abundance: .
j_gene: TRBJ2-1
CDR3nt: TGCGCCAGCGGGGGACTGTTGGCTAGCGGATACAATGAGCAGTTCTTC
CDR3aa: CASGGLLASGYNEQFF

v_gene: TRBV5-1
d_gene: TRBD1
abundance: .
j_gene: TRBJ1-6
CDR3nt: TGCGCCAGCAGTACCGGGACAGAGAATTCACCCCTCCACTTT
CDR3aa: CASSTGTENSPLHF

v_gene: TRBV7-8
d_gene: .
abundance: few
j_gene: TRBJ1-5
CDR3nt: TGTGCCAGCAGCCCCCAGGGCGGGATTGGTCAGCCCCAGCATTTT
CDR3aa: CASSPQGGIGQPQHF

v_gene: TRBV4-1
d_gene: TRBD1
abundance: many
j_gene: TRBJ2-7
CDR3nt: TGCGCCAGCAGCCTCCGGGACAGATCCTACGAGCAGTACTTC
CDR3aa: CASSLRDRSYEQYF

v_gene: TRBV2
d_gene: TRBD2
abundance: .
j_gene: TRBJ2-5
CDR3nt: TGTGCCAGCTTCGGGGGACGGGGGGTACAAGAGACCCAGTACTTC
CDR3aa: CASFGGRGVQETQYF

v_gene: TRBV4-2
d_gene: .
abundance: .
j_gene: TRBJ1-2
CDR3nt: TGTGCCAGCAGCCAATCGGGGCGGATCCACTATGGCTACACCTTC
CDR3aa: CASSQSGRIHYGYTF

v_gene: TRBV25-1
d_gene: TRBD2
abundance: .
j_gene: TRBJ2-3
CDR3nt: TGTGCCAGCAGTGAAAAAAGCGGGGGGGCCTTTGGCACAGATACGCAGTATTTT
CDR3aa: CASSEKSGGAFGTDTQYF

v_gene: TRBV28
d_gene: .
abundance: .
j_gene: TRBJ1-2
CDR3nt: TGTGCCAGCAGTTCTACCCTGGACTGGGTGCGAGGCTACACCTTC
CDR3aa: CASSSTLDWVRGYTF

v_gene: TRBV5-5
d_gene: TRBD1
abundance: .
j_gene: TRBJ2-5
CDR3nt: TGTGCCAGCAGCTTGCCCCAGGGGGCAAGGAATGGGCAGTACTTC
CDR3aa: CASSLPQGARNGQYF

v_gene: TRBV9
d_gene: TRBD2
abundance: .
j_gene: TRBJ2-1
CDR3nt: TGTGCCAGCAGCGCAGAGGCGGGGGTGAACATCAATGAGCAGTTCTTC
CDR3aa: CASSAEAGVNINEQFF

v_gene: TRBV12-3/TRBV12-4
d_gene: .
abundance: .
j_gene: TRBJ1-1
CDR3nt: TGTGCCAGCAGTCCCGAGGGGGGATCCCTTGAAGCTTTCTTT
CDR3aa: CASSPEGGSLEAFF

v_gene: TRBV7-2
d_gene: .
abundance: few
j_gene: TRBJ1-1
CDR3nt: TGTGCCAGCAGCTTAGGGGTCGGGATGAACACTGAAGCTTTCTTT
CDR3aa: CASSLGVGMNTEAFF

v_gene: TRBV5-1
d_gene: .
abundance: once
j_gene: TRBJ2-1
CDR3nt: TGCGCCAGCAGCTTGACGGGGGCGGATGAGCAGTTCTTC
CDR3aa: CASSLTGADEQFF

v_gene: TRBV20-1
d_gene: .
abundance: few
j_gene: TRBJ1-5
CDR3nt: TGCAGTGCTAGGAAAGGAACAGCCCCGGATCAGCCCCAGCATTTT
CDR3aa: CSARKGTAPDQPQHF

v_gene: TRBV18
d_gene: TRBD1
abundance: .
j_gene: TRBJ1-1
CDR3nt: TGTGCCAGCTCACAGCAGGGGGTCATGAACACTGAAGCTTTCTTT
CDR3aa: CASSQQGVMNTEAFF

v_gene: TRBV3-1
d_gene: .
abundance: .
j_gene: TRBJ2-1
CDR3nt: TGTGCCAGCAGCCAAGATAGGGCCAACTACAATGAGCAGTTCTTC
CDR3aa: CASSQDRANYNEQFF

v_gene: TRBV20-1
d_gene: .
abundance: .
j_gene: TRBJ2-1
CDR3nt: TGCAGTGCTACCCAGAACAATCCTTATTACAATGAGCAGTTCTTC
CDR3aa: CSATQNNPYYNEQFF

v_gene: TRBV7-9
d_gene: .
abundance: many
j_gene: TRBJ2-5
CDR3nt: TGTGCCAGCAGCTTTGAGGCCCAAGAGACCCAGTACTTC
CDR3aa: CASSFEAQETQYF

v_gene: TRBV12-3/TRBV12-4
d_gene: .
abundance: few
j_gene: TRBJ1-4
CDR3nt: TGTGCCAGCAGTTTGGCTGGGACTGAAAAACTGTTTTTT
CDR3aa: CASSLAGTEKLFF

v_gene: TRBV25-1
d_gene: TRBD1
abundance: many
j_gene: TRBJ2-5
CDR3nt: TGTGCCAGCAGTGATTACAGGGGGGAAGAGACCCAGTACTTC
CDR3aa: CASSDYRGEETQYF

v_gene: TRBV9
d_gene: .
abundance: many
j_gene: TRBJ2-1
CDR3nt: TGTGCCAGCAGCGTAGGGAACCTCAATGAGCAGTTCTTC
CDR3aa: CASSVGNLNEQFF

v_gene: TRBV16
d_gene: .
abundance: .
j_gene: TRBJ1-2
CDR3nt: TGTGCCAGCACCTGGGATCGGGACTATGGCTACACCTTC
CDR3aa: CASTWDRDYGYTF

v_gene: TRBV6-2/TRBV6-3
d_gene: .
abundance: .
j_gene: TRBJ1-5
CDR3nt: TGTGCCAGCAGGCCCGGGACTGAAAATAGCAATCAGCCCCAGCATTTT
CDR3aa: CASRPGTENSNQPQHF

v_gene: TRBV9
d_gene: .
abundance: .
j_gene: TRBJ1-6
CDR3nt: TGTGCCAGCAGCGCTGGGACCCCTAGGGATTCACCCCTCCACTTT
CDR3aa: CASSAGTPRDSPLHF